Reported below is one T cell receptor (beta chain). A clone one base away is much larger, so this may be a read error. The sample comes from a study of T cells in Graves' hyperthyroidism and ophthalmopathy. At the level of the study: Blood was drawn when the patient was first diagnosed and still untreated.

Researchers amplified the TCR beta CDR3 regions from RNA transcripts. HTBI primers were the set used in a first-round RT-PCR of the TCR CDR3. TCRdb independently ran MiXCR on the multiplex PCR reads; one entry per CDR3 protein. The sample yields under 650,000 distinct CDR3 sequences, roughly 17% seen once. When ophthalmopathy did not progress within 18 months, Graves' hyperthyroidism was considered stable. The PBMCs had their origin in roughly 10 ml of fresh peripheral blood. Per germline, CDR1 SEHNR and CDR2 FQNEAQ (reference sequence). The CDR3 has 15 amino acids. Sequencing was performed on blood. This sequence joins TRBV7-9 and TRBJ2-7; D might be TRBD2 (5 bases). This sequence was found in a woman aged 30 to 39 with Graves' hyperthyroidism. This CDR3 reads CASSSPRTATYEKYF. For the CDR3, the DNA is TGTGCCAGCAGCTCCCCCCGGACTGCGACCTACGAGAAGTACTTC.